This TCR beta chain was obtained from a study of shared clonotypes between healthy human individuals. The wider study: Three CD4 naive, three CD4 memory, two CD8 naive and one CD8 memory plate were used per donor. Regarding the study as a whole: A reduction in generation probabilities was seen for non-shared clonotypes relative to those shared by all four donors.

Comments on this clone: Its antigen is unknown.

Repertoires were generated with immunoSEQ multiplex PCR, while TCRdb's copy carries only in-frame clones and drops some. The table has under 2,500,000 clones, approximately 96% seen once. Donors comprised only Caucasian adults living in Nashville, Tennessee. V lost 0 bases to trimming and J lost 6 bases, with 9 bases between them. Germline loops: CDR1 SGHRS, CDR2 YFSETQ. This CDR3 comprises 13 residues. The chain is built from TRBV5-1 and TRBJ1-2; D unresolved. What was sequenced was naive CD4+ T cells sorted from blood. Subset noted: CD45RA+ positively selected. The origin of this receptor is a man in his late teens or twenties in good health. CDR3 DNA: TGCGCCAGCAGCTTGGGCCGCTTGGATGGCTACACCTTC. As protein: CASSLGRLDGYTF. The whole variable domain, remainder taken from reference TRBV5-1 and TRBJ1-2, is KAGVTQTPRYLIKTRGQQVTLSCSPISGHRSVSWYQQTPGQGLQFLFEYFSETQRNKGNFPGRFSGRQFSNSRSEMNVSTLELGDSALYLCASSLGRLDGYTFGSGTRLTVV.